Listed below are T cell receptor beta chains from one sample, sequenced in a study of shared clonotypes between healthy human individuals. Repertoires were generated with immunoSEQ multiplex PCR, while TCRdb's copy carries only in-frame clones and drops some. Of more than 1,200,000 clones listed, roughly 98.5% were seen once; the top ten hold about 0.4%. The sample comprised naive CD4+ T cells sorted from blood. These TCRs come from a man younger than 45 in good health. CDR3s include the opening cysteine and the closing phenylalanine or tryptophan. Fields, in order: CDR3 DNA, CDR3 protein, clone size, J gene, D gene, V gene. D genes are given only for firm matches. For some rows the clone size is stated as once, few or many, or as a class when expanded; others skip it.

DNA: TGCGCCAGCAGCTCGGGACCGGGACTGAATATAGGAAACACCATATATTTT
CDR3: CASSSGPGLNIGNTIYF
size: .
J: TRBJ1-3
D: .
V: TRBV5-1

DNA: TGTGCCAGCAGTTTACCGCAATCTTGGGCCAGGTTGAACACTGAAGCTTTCTTT
CDR3: CASSLPQSWARLNTEAFF
size: .
J: TRBJ1-1
D: .
V: TRBV28

DNA: TGTGCCAGCAGCTCCGGCTTGTCTGGAAACACCATATATTTT
CDR3: CASSSGLSGNTIYF
size: .
J: TRBJ1-3
D: .
V: TRBV11-3

DNA: TGCGCCAGCAGCCAAGTACGGGGGGACACTGAAGCTTTCTTT
CDR3: CASSQVRGDTEAFF
size: .
J: TRBJ1-1
D: .
V: TRBV4-1

DNA: TGCGCCAGCAGCCCCGAGCTAGGGCCCTACGAGCAGTACTTC
CDR3: CASSPELGPYEQYF
size: .
J: TRBJ2-7
D: .
V: TRBV5-1

DNA: TGTGCCAGCAGTTACTCCGGAGGGGGGCATGAAAAACTGTTTTTT
CDR3: CASSYSGGGHEKLFF
size: .
J: TRBJ1-4
D: .
V: TRBV6-6

DNA: TGCGCCAGCAGCCAACCCCAGGGGTGGACTGAAGCTTTCTTT
CDR3: CASSQPQGWTEAFF
size: .
J: TRBJ1-1
D: .
V: TRBV4-1

DNA: TGTGCCAGCTCACCAGCCGGGACCGTTGGCAATGAGCAGTTCTTC
CDR3: CASSPAGTVGNEQFF
size: .
J: TRBJ2-1
D: .
V: TRBV18

DNA: TGTGCCAGCTCACCACCTGGACTAGCGGGAGGCTCACCCAATGAGCAGTTCTTC
CDR3: CASSPPGLAGGSPNEQFF
size: .
J: TRBJ2-1
D: TRBD2
V: TRBV18

DNA: TGTGCCAACGGGGAAGGGGGCCGGGGCTACACCTTC
CDR3: CANGEGGRGYTF
size: .
J: TRBJ1-2
D: TRBD1
V: TRBV6-1

DNA: TGTGCCAGCAGCTTGGGACTAGCGGGAGGACTCTACGAGCAGTACTTC
CDR3: CASSLGLAGGLYEQYF
size: .
J: TRBJ2-7
D: TRBD2
V: TRBV7-2

DNA: TGTGCTACCCCCGCAACCAGCGGGAGGGGAATGGGGCACAATGAGCAGTTCTTC
CDR3: CATPATSGRGMGHNEQFF
size: .
J: TRBJ2-1
D: TRBD2
V: TRBV12-5

DNA: TGTGCCAGCAGGGCAGGGAATGAAAAACTGTTTTTT
CDR3: CASRAGNEKLFF
size: .
J: TRBJ1-4
D: .
V: TRBV6-6

DNA: TGTGCCAGCAGTGGTGGACAGGGCGCCACTGAAGCTTTCTTT
CDR3: CASSGGQGATEAFF
size: .
J: TRBJ1-1
D: TRBD1
V: TRBV6-1

DNA: TGTGCCAGCTCACCAGCGCAGGGAGACTATGAGCAGTACTTC
CDR3: CASSPAQGDYEQYF
size: .
J: TRBJ2-7
D: .
V: TRBV18

DNA: TGTGCCAGCAGCTTAGGTGAAGTGGGGGCACAGCCCCAGCATTTT
CDR3: CASSLGEVGAQPQHF
size: .
J: TRBJ1-5
D: .
V: TRBV7-9

DNA: TGCGCCAGCAGCTTGGTATCGGGAGGGCCTCAAGATACGCAGTATTTT
CDR3: CASSLVSGGPQDTQYF
size: .
J: TRBJ2-3
D: TRBD2
V: TRBV5-1

DNA: TGTGCCAGCAGCGTAGAGACAAAGGGAAACACCATATATTTT
CDR3: CASSVETKGNTIYF
size: .
J: TRBJ1-3
D: .
V: TRBV9

DNA: TGTGCCACCCCCGCGGCAAGAGGTAAGCAGTTCTTC
CDR3: CATPAARGKQFF
size: .
J: TRBJ2-1
D: .
V: TRBV21-1

DNA: TGCGCCAGCAGCCCTAGACAGGGAAACACTGAAGCTTTCTTT
CDR3: CASSPRQGNTEAFF
size: .
J: TRBJ1-1
D: TRBD1
V: TRBV5-1

DNA: TGTGCCAGCAGTGTCTACAGGGACTACGAGCAGTACTTC
CDR3: CASSVYRDYEQYF
size: .
J: TRBJ2-7
D: .
V: TRBV2

DNA: TGTGCCAGCAGCACCCGACAGGGTGGATACTACGAGCAGTACTTC
CDR3: CASSTRQGGYYEQYF
size: .
J: TRBJ2-7
D: TRBD1
V: TRBV7-9

DNA: TGTGCCAGCTGGGGGAATGAAAAACTGTTTTTT
CDR3: CASWGNEKLFF
size: .
J: TRBJ1-4
D: .
V: TRBV28

DNA: TGTGCCAGCAGCTCCAAGACTAGCGGGAGGGCCTCTGAGACCCAGTACTTC
CDR3: CASSSKTSGRASETQYF
size: .
J: TRBJ2-5
D: TRBD2
V: TRBV5-4

DNA: TGTGCCAGCAGCTTGAGACGAGATACGCAGTATTTT
CDR3: CASSLRRDTQYF
size: once
J: TRBJ2-3
D: .
V: TRBV5-4

DNA: TGCGCCAGCAGCCTGGACCTTACTAGCACTAATGAAAAACTGTTTTTT
CDR3: CASSLDLTSTNEKLFF
size: .
J: TRBJ1-4
D: .
V: TRBV5-1

DNA: TGTGCCAGCAGCCCAATGTACGAGCAGTACTTC
CDR3: CASSPMYEQYF
size: .
J: TRBJ2-7
D: .
V: TRBV28

DNA: TGTGCCAGCAGCTTAGTTGCGGGAGTTGATACGCAGTATTTT
CDR3: CASSLVAGVDTQYF
size: .
J: TRBJ2-3
D: TRBD2
V: TRBV7-2

DNA: TGTGCCAGCAGTGCCGAAACCAGGGCTGGAAACACCATATATTTT
CDR3: CASSAETRAGNTIYF
size: once
J: TRBJ1-3
D: .
V: TRBV6-1

DNA: TGTGCCAGCAGCGTAGACGTTGAGGGGACTAACTATGGCTACACCTTC
CDR3: CASSVDVEGTNYGYTF
size: .
J: TRBJ1-2
D: .
V: TRBV9

DNA: TGTGCCAGCAGTTCCGCGGGAGAAACCTACGAGCAGTACTTC
CDR3: CASSSAGETYEQYF
size: .
J: TRBJ2-7
D: TRBD2
V: TRBV28

DNA: TGTGCCACCAGCAGAGATAAAGGGGCAGCGTGGACCCAGTACTTC
CDR3: CATSRDKGAAWTQYF
size: .
J: TRBJ2-5
D: .
V: TRBV15

DNA: TGTGCCAGCAGCGTATTAGTTAACACCGGGGAGCTGTTTTTT
CDR3: CASSVLVNTGELFF
size: .
J: TRBJ2-2
D: .
V: TRBV9

DNA: TGTGCCAGCAGTCCTTGGGCAGATACGCAGTATTTT
CDR3: CASSPWADTQYF
size: .
J: TRBJ2-3
D: .
V: TRBV6-6

DNA: TGCGCCAGCAGCCAAGATCGGGCCTTGGGAAACACCGGGGAGCTGTTTTTT
CDR3: CASSQDRALGNTGELFF
size: .
J: TRBJ2-2
D: .
V: TRBV4-3

DNA: TGTGCCATCAGTGGAATTGGATACGAGCAGTACTTC
CDR3: CAISGIGYEQYF
size: .
J: TRBJ2-7
D: .
V: TRBV10-3

DNA: TGTGCCATCAAACGGGACAGAGGATCCTACGAGCAGTACTTC
CDR3: CAIKRDRGSYEQYF
size: .
J: TRBJ2-7
D: TRBD1
V: TRBV10-3

DNA: TGCCTTGTTCCAGGGGCAAACCCTATGGGGGGCACAGATACGCAGTATTTT
CDR3: CLVPGANPMGGTDTQYF
size: .
J: TRBJ2-3
D: .
V: TRBV21-1

DNA: TGTGCCAGCAGCGTAGCGCCAGATGGGTACGAGCAGTACTTC
CDR3: CASSVAPDGYEQYF
size: .
J: TRBJ2-7
D: .
V: TRBV9

DNA: TGCGCCAGCAGCTTGTCGGTAGCCGCACAAGAGACCCAGTACTTC
CDR3: CASSLSVAAQETQYF
size: once
J: TRBJ2-5
D: .
V: TRBV5-1

DNA: TGCGCCAGCAGCTTGCAAGGAGACAGAGGCTATGGCTACACCTTC
CDR3: CASSLQGDRGYGYTF
size: .
J: TRBJ1-2
D: .
V: TRBV5-1

DNA: TGTGCCAGCAGTTTACCAGGGGGCGGTGGCTACACCTTC
CDR3: CASSLPGGGGYTF
size: .
J: TRBJ1-2
D: TRBD1
V: TRBV28

DNA: TGTGCCAGCAGTTCCCGGGACAGGGGTGCGATTGTGGCAGATACGCAGTATTTT
CDR3: CASSSRDRGAIVADTQYF
size: .
J: TRBJ2-3
D: TRBD1
V: TRBV27

DNA: TGCGCCAGCAGTGAGAAGAGATCTCAAGAGACCCAGTACTTC
CDR3: CASSEKRSQETQYF
size: .
J: TRBJ2-5
D: .
V: TRBV10-1

DNA: TGTGCCAGCAGCTCCAACAGGGAGACAGATACGCAGTATTTT
CDR3: CASSSNRETDTQYF
size: .
J: TRBJ2-3
D: .
V: TRBV7-9

DNA: TGTGCCAGCAGCTTAAAACAGGGACGGGGAGAAAAACTGTTTTTT
CDR3: CASSLKQGRGEKLFF
size: .
J: TRBJ1-4
D: .
V: TRBV9

DNA: TGTGCCAGCAGCGTAGGAAGGACTAGCGGAAGCACAGATACGCAGTATTTT
CDR3: CASSVGRTSGSTDTQYF
size: .
J: TRBJ2-3
D: TRBD2
V: TRBV9

DNA: TGTGCCTGGAGTGGGGGACCCACAGATACGCAGTATTTT
CDR3: CAWSGGPTDTQYF
size: .
J: TRBJ2-3
D: .
V: TRBV30

DNA: TGTGCCAGCAGCTCGTACAGGGGGCCTATTGTAAATGAGCAGTTCTTC
CDR3: CASSSYRGPIVNEQFF
size: .
J: TRBJ2-1
D: TRBD1
V: TRBV14

DNA: TGTGCTAGCAGCTCTCTAGCGGGGGAGCAGTTCTTC
CDR3: CASSSLAGEQFF
size: once
J: TRBJ2-1
D: TRBD2
V: TRBV7-7

DNA: TGCGCCAGCAGCCAGGACAGGAGCTCCTACGAGCAGTACTTC
CDR3: CASSQDRSSYEQYF
size: .
J: TRBJ2-7
D: TRBD1
V: TRBV4-3

DNA: TGTGCCAGCAGCTTAACCCGGATCACAGATACGCAGTATTTT
CDR3: CASSLTRITDTQYF
size: .
J: TRBJ2-3
D: .
V: TRBV7-3

DNA: TGTGCCAGCAGTCACAGGGCCACTGAAGCTTTCTTT
CDR3: CASSHRATEAFF
size: .
J: TRBJ1-1
D: .
V: TRBV6-1

DNA: TGTGCCAGCGGGGCCGGGGAGCTGTTTTTT
CDR3: CASGAGELFF
size: .
J: TRBJ2-2
D: .
V: TRBV7-9

DNA: TGTGCAAGTCGCGACAGAATTAGCACAGATACGCAGTATTTT
CDR3: CASRDRISTDTQYF
size: .
J: TRBJ2-3
D: .
V: TRBV12-2

DNA: TGTGCCAGCAGCTTAGCTAGCGGGGGAGAAGAGACCCAGTACTTC
CDR3: CASSLASGGEETQYF
size: .
J: TRBJ2-5
D: TRBD2
V: TRBV7-6

DNA: TGTGCCAGCAGTGGGACGGGAAACACCGGGGAGCTGTTTTTT
CDR3: CASSGTGNTGELFF
size: once
J: TRBJ2-2
D: .
V: TRBV6-6

DNA: TGTGCCAGCAGCTTGCACGCGGACACCTACGAGCAGTACTTC
CDR3: CASSLHADTYEQYF
size: .
J: TRBJ2-7
D: .
V: TRBV5-4